This TCR beta chain emerged from a study of regulatory T cells in long-lasting Graves disease. The study's findings and limits: Exclusively peripheral blood, rather than thyroid tissue, was studied.

Library construction for TCR beta used iRepertoire HTBI primers and Arm-PCR of CDR3 regions. One entry per CDR3 protein, called by TCRdb with MiXCR from the multiplex PCR reads. The sample shows more than 350,000 distinct CDR3 sequences, under 25% of them seen only once. The germline gives CDR1 MNHNS, CDR2 SASEGT. This CDR3 contains 13 residues. Trimming stripped 7 bases from V and 1 base from J, with 10 bases between. Time point: persistent/refractory GD, antithyroid drugs over 5 years with positive TRAb. PBMC-extracted RNA yielded the TCR library. This clonotype was seen many times. The antigen is not known.

Sequencing was performed on peripheral blood mononuclear cells (PBMCs), taken when the disease was refractory, from a patient treated with antithyroid drugs. This receptor was identified in a female donor with Graves disease. The rearrangement uses TRBV6-1 and TRBJ1-2, with D possibly TRBD1 on 6 matching bases. The CDR3 reads CASTKGGNYGYTF. The CDR3 DNA reads as TGTGCCAGCACCAAGGGGGGTAACTATGGCTACACCTTC.